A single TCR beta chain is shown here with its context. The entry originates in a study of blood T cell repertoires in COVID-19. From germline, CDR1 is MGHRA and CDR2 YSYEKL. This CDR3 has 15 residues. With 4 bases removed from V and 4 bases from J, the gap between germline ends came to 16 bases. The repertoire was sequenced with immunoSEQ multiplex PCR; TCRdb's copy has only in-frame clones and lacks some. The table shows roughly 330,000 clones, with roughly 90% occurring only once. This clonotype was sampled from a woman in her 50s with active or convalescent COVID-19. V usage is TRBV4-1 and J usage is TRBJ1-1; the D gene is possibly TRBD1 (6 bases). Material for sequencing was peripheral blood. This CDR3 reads CASSRDRKGGTEAFF. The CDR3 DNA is TGCGCCAGCAGCCGAGACAGGAAAGGGGGCACTGAAGCTTTCTTT.